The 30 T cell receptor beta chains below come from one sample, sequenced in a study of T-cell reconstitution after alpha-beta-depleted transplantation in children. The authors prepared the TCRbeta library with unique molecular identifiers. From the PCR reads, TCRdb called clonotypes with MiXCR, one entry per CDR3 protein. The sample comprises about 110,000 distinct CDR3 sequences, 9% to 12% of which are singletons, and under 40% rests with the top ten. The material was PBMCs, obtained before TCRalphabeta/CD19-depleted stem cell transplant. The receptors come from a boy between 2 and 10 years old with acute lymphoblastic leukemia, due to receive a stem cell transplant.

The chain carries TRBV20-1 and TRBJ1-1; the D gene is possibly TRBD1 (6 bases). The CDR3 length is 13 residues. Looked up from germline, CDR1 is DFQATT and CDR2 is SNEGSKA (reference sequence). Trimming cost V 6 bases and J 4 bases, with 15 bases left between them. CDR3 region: CSAKTEGGTEAFF. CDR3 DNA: TGCAGTGCAAAAACGGAAGGGGGCACTGAAGCTTTCTTT.

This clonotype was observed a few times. DNA for the CDR3: TGTGCCATCAGTGAGGGGTGGGTCACCTCCAACACTGAAGCTTTCTTT. This gives the protein CAISEGWVTSNTEAFF. The chain employs TRBV10-3 and TRBJ1-1, with D unresolved. Trimming removed 2 bases from V and 2 bases from J, with 15 bases in between. CDR3 size: 16 residues. CDR1 is ENHRY, CDR2 SYGVKD, per germline.

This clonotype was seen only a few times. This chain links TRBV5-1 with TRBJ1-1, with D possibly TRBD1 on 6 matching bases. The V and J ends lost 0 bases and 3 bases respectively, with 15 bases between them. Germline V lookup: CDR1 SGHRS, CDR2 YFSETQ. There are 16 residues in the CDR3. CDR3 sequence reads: CASSLGLDRDYTEAFF. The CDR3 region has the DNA TGCGCCAGCAGCTTGGGTTTGGACAGAGACTACACTGAAGCTTTCTTT. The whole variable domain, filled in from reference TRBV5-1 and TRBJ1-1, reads KAGVTQTPRYLIKTRGQQVTLSCSPISGHRSVSWYQQTPGQGLQFLFEYFSETQRNKGNFPGRFSGRQFSNSRSEMNVSTLELGDSALYLCASSLGLDRDYTEAFFGQGTRLTVV.

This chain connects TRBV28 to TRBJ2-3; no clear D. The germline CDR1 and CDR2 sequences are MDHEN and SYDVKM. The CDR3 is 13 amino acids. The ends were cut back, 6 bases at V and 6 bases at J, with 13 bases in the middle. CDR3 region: CASSQGFRDTQYF. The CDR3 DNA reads TGTGCCAGCAGCCAAGGATTCCGGGATACGCAGTATTTT.

For the CDR3, the DNA is TGCGCCAGCAGTAAGGGGGAGGGCTCCTACGAGCAGTACTTC. Its protein product is CASSKGEGSYEQYF. The V gene is TRBV5-1, the J gene TRBJ2-7; TRBD2 might be the D (7 bases). Trimming pared 5 bases from V and 0 bases from J, leaving 12 bases between. The CDR3 extends over 14 amino acids. Germline assignment: CDR1 SGHRS and CDR2 YFSETQ.

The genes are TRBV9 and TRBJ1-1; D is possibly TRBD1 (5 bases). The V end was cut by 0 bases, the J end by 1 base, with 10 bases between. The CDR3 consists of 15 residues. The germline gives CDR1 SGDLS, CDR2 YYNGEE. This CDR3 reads CASSVEGDRNTEAFF. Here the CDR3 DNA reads TGTGCCAGCAGCGTAGAGGGAGACAGGAACACTGAAGCTTTCTTT.

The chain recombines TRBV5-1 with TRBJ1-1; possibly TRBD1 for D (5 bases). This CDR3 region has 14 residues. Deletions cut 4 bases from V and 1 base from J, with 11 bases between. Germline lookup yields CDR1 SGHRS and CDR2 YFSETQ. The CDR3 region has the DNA TGCGCCAGCAGCCCCCGGACACCGAACACTGAAGCTTTCTTT. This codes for CASSPRTPNTEAFF.

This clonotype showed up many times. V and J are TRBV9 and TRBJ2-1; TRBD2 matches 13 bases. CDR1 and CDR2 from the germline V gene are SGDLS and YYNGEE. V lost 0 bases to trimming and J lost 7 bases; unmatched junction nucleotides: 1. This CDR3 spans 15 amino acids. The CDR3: CASSVGTSGSNEQFF. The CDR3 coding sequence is TGTGCCAGCAGCGTAGGGACTAGCGGGAGTAATGAGCAGTTCTTC.

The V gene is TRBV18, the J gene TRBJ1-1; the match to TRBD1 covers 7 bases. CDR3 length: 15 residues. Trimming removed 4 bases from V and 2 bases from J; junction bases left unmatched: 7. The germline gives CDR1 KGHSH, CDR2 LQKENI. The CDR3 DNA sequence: TGTGCCAGCTCACGATCCGGGACAGAAAACACTGAAGCTTTCTTT. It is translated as CASSRSGTENTEAFF.

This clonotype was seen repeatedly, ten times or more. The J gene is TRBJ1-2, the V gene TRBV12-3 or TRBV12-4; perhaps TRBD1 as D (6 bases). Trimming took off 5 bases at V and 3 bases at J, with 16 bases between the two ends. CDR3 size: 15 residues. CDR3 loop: CASSTLWQGYYGYTF. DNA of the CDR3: TGTGCCAGCAGTACTCTCTGGCAGGGGTACTATGGCTACACCTTC.

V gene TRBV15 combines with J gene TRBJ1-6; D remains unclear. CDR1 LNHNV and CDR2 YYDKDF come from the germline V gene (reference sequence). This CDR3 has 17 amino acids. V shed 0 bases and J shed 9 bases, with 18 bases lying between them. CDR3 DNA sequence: TGTGCCACCAGCAGAGATACGAAAGCTCTACCAATTTCACCCCTCCACTTT. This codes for CATSRDTKALPISPLHF.

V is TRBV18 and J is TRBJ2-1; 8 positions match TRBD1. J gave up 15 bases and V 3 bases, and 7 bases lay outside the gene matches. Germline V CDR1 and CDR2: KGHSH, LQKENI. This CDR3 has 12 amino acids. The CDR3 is CASSPTGDGLFF. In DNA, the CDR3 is TGTGCCAGCTCACCGACAGGGGACGGGTTGTTCTTC.

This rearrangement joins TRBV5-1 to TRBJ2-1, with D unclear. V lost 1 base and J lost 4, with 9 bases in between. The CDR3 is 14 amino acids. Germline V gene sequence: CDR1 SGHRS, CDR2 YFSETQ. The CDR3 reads CASSLFARYNEQFF. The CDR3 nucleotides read TGCGCCAGCAGCTTGTTCGCCCGTTACAATGAGCAGTTCTTC. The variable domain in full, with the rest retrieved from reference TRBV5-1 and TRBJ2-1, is KAGVTQTPRYLIKTRGQQVTLSCSPISGHRSVSWYQQTPGQGLQFLFEYFSETQRNKGNFPGRFSGRQFSNSRSEMNVSTLELGDSALYLCASSLFARYNEQFFGPGTRLTVL.

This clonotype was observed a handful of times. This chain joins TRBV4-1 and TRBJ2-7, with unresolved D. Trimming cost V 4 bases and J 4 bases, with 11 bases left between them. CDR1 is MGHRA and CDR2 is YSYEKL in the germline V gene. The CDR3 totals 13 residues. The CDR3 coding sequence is TGCGCCAGCAGCCCAGATATAGGGTACGAGCAGTACTTC. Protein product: CASSPDIGYEQYF.

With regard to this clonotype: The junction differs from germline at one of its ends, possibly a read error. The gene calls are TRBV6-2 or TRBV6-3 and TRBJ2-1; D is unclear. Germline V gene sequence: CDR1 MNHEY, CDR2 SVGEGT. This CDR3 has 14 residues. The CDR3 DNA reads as TGTGCCAGCAGTTATGTAGGCCCCCACAATGACCAGTTCTTC. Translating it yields CASSYVGPHNDQFF.

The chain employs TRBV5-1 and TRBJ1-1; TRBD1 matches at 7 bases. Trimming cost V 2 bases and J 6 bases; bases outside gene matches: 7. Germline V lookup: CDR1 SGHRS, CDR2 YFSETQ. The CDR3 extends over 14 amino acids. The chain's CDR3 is CASSFNRGGSEAFF. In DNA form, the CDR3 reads TGCGCCAGCAGCTTTAACAGGGGTGGGTCTGAAGCTTTCTTT.

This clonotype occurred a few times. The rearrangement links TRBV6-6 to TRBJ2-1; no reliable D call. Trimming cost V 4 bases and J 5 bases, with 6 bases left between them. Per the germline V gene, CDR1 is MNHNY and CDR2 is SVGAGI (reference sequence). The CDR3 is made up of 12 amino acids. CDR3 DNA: TGTGCCAGCAGTTCGAATAACAATGAGCAGTTCTTC. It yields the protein CASSSNNNEQFF.

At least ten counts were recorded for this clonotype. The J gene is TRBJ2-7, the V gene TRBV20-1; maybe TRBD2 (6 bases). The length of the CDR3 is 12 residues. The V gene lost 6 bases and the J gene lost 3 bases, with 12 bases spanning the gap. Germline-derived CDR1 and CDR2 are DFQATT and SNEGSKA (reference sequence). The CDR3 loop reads CSATGLNYEQYF. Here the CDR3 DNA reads TGCAGTGCCACGGGACTCAACTACGAGCAGTACTTC.

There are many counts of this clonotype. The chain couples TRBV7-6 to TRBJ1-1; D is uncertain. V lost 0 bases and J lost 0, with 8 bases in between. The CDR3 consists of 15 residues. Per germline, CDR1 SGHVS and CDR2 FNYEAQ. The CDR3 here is CASSLARGLNTEAFF. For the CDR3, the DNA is TGTGCCAGCAGCTTAGCGCGCGGATTGAACACTGAAGCTTTCTTT. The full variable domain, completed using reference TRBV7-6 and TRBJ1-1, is GAGVSQSPRYKVTKRGQDVALRCDPISGHVSLYWYRQALGQGPEFLTYFNYEAQQDKSGLPNDRFSAERPEGSISTLTIQRTEQRDSAMYRCASSLARGLNTEAFFGQGTRLTVV.

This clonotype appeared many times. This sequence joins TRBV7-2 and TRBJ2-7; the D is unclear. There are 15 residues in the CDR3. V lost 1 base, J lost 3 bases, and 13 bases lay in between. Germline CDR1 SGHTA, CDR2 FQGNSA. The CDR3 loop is CASSLVAGSFYEQYF. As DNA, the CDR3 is TGTGCCAGCAGCTTAGTAGCAGGTTCCTTCTACGAGCAGTACTTC.

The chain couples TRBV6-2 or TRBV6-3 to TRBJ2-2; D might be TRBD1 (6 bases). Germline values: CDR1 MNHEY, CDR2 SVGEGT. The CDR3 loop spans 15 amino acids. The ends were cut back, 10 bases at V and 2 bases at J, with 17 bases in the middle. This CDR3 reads CAIRQASKNTGELFF. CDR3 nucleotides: TGTGCCATTCGACAGGCTAGTAAAAACACCGGGGAGCTGTTTTTT.

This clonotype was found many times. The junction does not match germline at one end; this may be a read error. CDR3 sequence reads: CASSLTSGRADTQYF. The CDR3 DNA reads as TGTGCTAGCAGCTTAACTAGCGGGAGGGCAGATACGCAGTATTTT. The rearrangement uses TRBV7-7 and TRBJ2-3, with 13 nucleotides matching TRBD2. Germline V gene data show CDR1 as SSHAT and CDR2 as FNYEAQ (reference sequence). The length of the CDR3 is 15 residues.

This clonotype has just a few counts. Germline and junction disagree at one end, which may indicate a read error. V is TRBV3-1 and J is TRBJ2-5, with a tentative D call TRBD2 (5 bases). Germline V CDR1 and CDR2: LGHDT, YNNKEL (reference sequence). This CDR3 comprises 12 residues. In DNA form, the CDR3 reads TGTGCCAGCAGTCAAAGCGGCAGAAGCCAGAGTTTC. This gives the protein CASSQSGRSQSF.

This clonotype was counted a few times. This chain's CDR3 is CASSNNPGTSGRGTGELFF. As DNA, the CDR3 is TGTGCCAGCAGTAACAATCCCGGGACTAGCGGGAGAGGCACCGGGGAGCTGTTTTTT. The chain recombines TRBV6-4 with TRBJ2-2; 14 bases map to TRBD2. Germline V gene lookup returns CDR1 MRHNA and CDR2 SNTAGT. The V segment lost 5 bases and the J segment 4 bases; nucleotides outside the gene matches: 12. CDR3 length: 19 residues.

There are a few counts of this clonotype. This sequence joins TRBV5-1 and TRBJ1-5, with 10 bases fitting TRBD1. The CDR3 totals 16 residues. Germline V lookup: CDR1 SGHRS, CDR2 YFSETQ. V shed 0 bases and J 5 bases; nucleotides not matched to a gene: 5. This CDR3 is CASSLEPGTGDQPQHF. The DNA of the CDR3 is TGCGCCAGCAGCTTGGAGCCCGGGACAGGGGATCAGCCCCAGCATTTT.

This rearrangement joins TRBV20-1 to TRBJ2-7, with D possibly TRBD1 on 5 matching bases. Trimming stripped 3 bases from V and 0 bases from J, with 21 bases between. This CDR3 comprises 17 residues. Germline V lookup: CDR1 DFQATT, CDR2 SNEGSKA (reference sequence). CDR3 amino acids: CSASASLGQGSSYEQYF. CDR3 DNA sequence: TGCAGTGCTAGTGCCTCTTTAGGGCAGGGAAGCTCCTACGAGCAGTACTTC.

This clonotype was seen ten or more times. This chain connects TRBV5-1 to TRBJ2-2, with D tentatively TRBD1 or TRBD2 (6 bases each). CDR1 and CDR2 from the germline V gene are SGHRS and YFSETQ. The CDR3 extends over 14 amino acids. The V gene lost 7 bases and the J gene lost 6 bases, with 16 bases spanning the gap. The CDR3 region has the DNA TGCGCCAGCGCCCTAGCGAAGGGGGCCGGGGAGCTGTTTTTT. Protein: CASALAKGAGELFF.

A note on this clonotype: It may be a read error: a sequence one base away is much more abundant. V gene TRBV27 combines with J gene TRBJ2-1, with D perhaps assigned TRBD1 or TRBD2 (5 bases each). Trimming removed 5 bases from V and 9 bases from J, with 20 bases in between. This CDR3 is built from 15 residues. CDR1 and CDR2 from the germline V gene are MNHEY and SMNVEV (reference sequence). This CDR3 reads CASSPAAEGRSEQFF. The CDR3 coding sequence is TGTGCCAGCAGTCCCGCGGCCGAGGGACGTAGTGAGCAGTTCTTC.

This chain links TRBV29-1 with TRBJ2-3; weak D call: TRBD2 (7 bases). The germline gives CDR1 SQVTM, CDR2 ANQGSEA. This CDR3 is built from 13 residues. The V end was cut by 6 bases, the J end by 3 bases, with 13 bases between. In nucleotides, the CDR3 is TGCAGCGTAGGGGGGGCATGGACAGATACGCAGTATTTT. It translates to CSVGGAWTDTQYF.

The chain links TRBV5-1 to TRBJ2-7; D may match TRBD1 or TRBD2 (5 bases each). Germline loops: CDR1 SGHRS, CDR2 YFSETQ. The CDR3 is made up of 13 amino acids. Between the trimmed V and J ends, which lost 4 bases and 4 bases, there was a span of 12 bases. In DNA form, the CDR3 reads TGCGCCAGCAGCCCCTGGGACCCGTACGAGCAGTACTTC. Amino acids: CASSPWDPYEQYF.